The 20 T cell receptor beta chains in this list originate from one sample, sequenced in a study of shared clonotypes between healthy human individuals. Here immunoSEQ multiplex PCR was the method, and the copy in TCRdb shows in-frame clones only, minus some. The sample carries fewer than 850,000 clones, around 72% recorded once. Material for sequencing was memory CD4+ T cells sorted from blood. Indicated subset: CD45RA-negative fraction. The receptors were sampled from a woman aged 30 to 39 in good health.

The rearrangement joins TRBV6-6 to TRBJ1-2, with TRBD1 identical over 7 bases. J lost 4 bases, V lost 4 bases, and 6 bases had no gene match. The germline gives CDR1 MNHNY, CDR2 SVGAGI (reference sequence). CDR3 length equals 14 residues. CDR3 DNA: TGTGCCAGCAGTTCCGGGCAGGGGGTCTATGGCTACACCTTC. Translation gives CASSSGQGVYGYTF.

Comment on this clone: The same CDR3 is also encoded by other DNA sequences in this sample. V is TRBV11-2 and J is TRBJ2-1; no definite D call. This CDR3 comprises 13 residues. V gave up 5 bases and J gave up 4 bases, with 9 bases separating them. Looked up from germline, CDR1 is SGHAT and CDR2 is FQNNGV. This CDR3 is CASSPGPYNEQFF. The CDR3 region has the DNA TGTGCCAGCAGCCCCGGACCTTACAATGAGCAGTTCTTC.

The chain couples TRBV4-1 to TRBJ2-3; maybe TRBD1 (5 bases). V was pared by 0 bases and J by 5 bases, with 15 bases between. This CDR3 is 16 amino acids long. In germline, CDR1 is MGHRA, CDR2 YSYEKL. This CDR3 reads CASSQDPGKDRDTQYF. The CDR3 DNA is TGCGCCAGCAGCCAAGATCCAGGGAAGGACCGAGATACGCAGTATTTT.

The chain carries TRBV28 and TRBJ2-1, with 7 bases aligning to TRBD1. The length of the CDR3 is 16 residues. V was clipped by 8 bases and J by 0 bases; unmatched bases: 10. Germline V gene lookup returns CDR1 MDHEN and CDR2 SYDVKM. As DNA, the CDR3 is TGTGCCAGCGTGAGCCTACAGGGGCCCTCCTACAATGAGCAGTTCTTC. It yields the protein CASVSLQGPSYNEQFF.

The chain has TRBV7-8 and TRBJ1-1; D remains ambiguous. Deletions cut 5 bases from V and 1 base from J, with 14 bases between. This CDR3 region has 15 residues. Germline V lookup: CDR1 SGHVS, CDR2 FQNEAQ. For the CDR3, the DNA is TGTGCCAGCAGCCCCCGGTGGGAAGGGAACACTGAAGCTTTCTTT. Protein sequence: CASSPRWEGNTEAFF.

The chain carries TRBV5-4 and TRBJ2-7; tentative D call: TRBD2 (5 bases). The germline V gene has CDR1 SGHNT and CDR2 YYREEE (reference sequence). V was trimmed by 3 bases and J by 0 bases, leaving 7 bases between them. The CDR3 extends over 13 amino acids. The CDR3 reads CASSSRASYEQYF. In nucleotides, the CDR3 is TGTGCCAGCAGCTCGAGGGCCTCCTACGAGCAGTACTTC.

This clone occurred once. This sequence joins TRBV9 and TRBJ2-3, with D maybe TRBD2 (5 bases). V was clipped by 4 bases and J by 5 bases, with 14 bases between them. CDR1 is SGDLS, CDR2 YYNGEE, per germline. The CDR3 runs to 14 residues. CDR3 loop: CASSLKTIRDTQYF. For the CDR3, the DNA is TGTGCCAGCAGCCTTAAGACTATCAGAGATACGCAGTATTTT. Complete variable domain (other parts from reference TRBV9 and TRBJ2-3): DSGVTQTPKHLITATGQRVTLRCSPRSGDLSVYWYQQSLDQGLQFLIQYYNGEERAKGNILERFSAQQFPDLHSELNLSSLELGDSALYFCASSLKTIRDTQYFGPGTRLTVL.

The chain is built from TRBV18 and TRBJ2-7; 10 nucleotides match TRBD1. Per the germline V gene, CDR1 is KGHSH and CDR2 is LQKENI. V shed 3 bases, J shed 7 bases, and the junction held 6 bases outside the gene matches. The CDR3 is made up of 14 amino acids. The CDR3 DNA sequence: TGTGCCAGCTCACCTGGGACAGGGGACCGGGAGCAGTACTTC. The encoded protein is CASSPGTGDREQYF.

The chain couples TRBV11-3 to TRBJ2-1; 8 nucleotides match TRBD2. The V segment lost 1 base and the J segment 7 bases; nucleotides outside the gene matches: 3. CDR3 length: 14 amino acids. Germline V gene lookup returns CDR1 SGHNT and CDR2 YENEEA. CDR3 bases: TGTGCCAGCAGCTTAGCGGGAGGGTGGAATGAGCAGTTCTTC. Amino acid sequence: CASSLAGGWNEQFF.

The gene calls are TRBV13 and TRBJ1-3, with D unresolved. The CDR3 length is 13 residues. The V end was cut by 5 bases, the J end by 5 bases, with 10 bases between. Germline V CDR1 and CDR2: PRHDT, FYEKMQ (reference sequence). The CDR3 loop reads CASSPEGRNTIYF. As DNA, the CDR3 is TGTGCCAGCAGCCCAGAAGGTCGAAACACCATATATTTT.

The count of this clone is one. The rearrangement uses TRBV28 and TRBJ2-3; 8 bases match TRBD2. With 0 bases clipped from V and 1 base from J, the junction kept 6 bases outside the gene matches. CDR1 is MDHEN, CDR2 SYDVKM, per germline. The CDR3 is made up of 17 amino acids. The CDR3, as DNA: TGTGCCAGCAGTTTATGGGGCGGGGGACTAGGCACAGATACGCAGTATTTT. Translating gives CASSLWGGGLGTDTQYF. The full variable domain, its missing parts supplied by reference TRBV28 and TRBJ2-3, is DVKVTQSSRYLVKRTGEKVFLECVQDMDHENMFWYRQDPGLGLRLIYFSYDVKMKEKGDIPEGYSVSREKKERFSLILESASTNQTSMYLCASSLWGGGLGTDTQYFGPGTRLTVL.

The table lists this clone with a count of one. The V and J genes are TRBV10-1 and TRBJ2-3, with 12 bases fitting TRBD2. CDR1 is WNHNN and CDR2 is SYGVQD in the germline V gene (reference sequence). V dropped 2 bases and J dropped 5; count of bases not matched to a gene: 5. The length of the CDR3 is 16 residues. The CDR3, as DNA: TGCGCCAGCAGTGAGGGACTAGCGGGACCCAGAGATACGCAGTATTTT. It encodes CASSEGLAGPRDTQYF.

This chain connects TRBV9 to TRBJ2-3, with TRBD2 matching over 15 bases. Germline trimming cut 2 bases from V and 4 bases from J; bases unmatched to any gene: 2. The CDR3 extends over 16 amino acids. Germline V gives CDR1 SGDLS, CDR2 YYNGEE. CDR3 region: CASSVRTSGRADTQYF. The CDR3 bases are TGTGCCAGCAGCGTGAGGACTAGCGGGAGGGCAGATACGCAGTATTTT.

At least ten counts were recorded for this clone. The rearrangement uses TRBV7-9 and TRBJ2-1, with 10 bases lining up with TRBD2. The CDR3 has 17 residues. Germline trimming cut 1 base from V and 7 bases from J; bases unmatched to any gene: 10. Germline assignment: CDR1 SEHNR and CDR2 FQNEAQ (reference sequence). CDR3 in amino acids: CASSLVRSGRAKNEQFF. The DNA of the CDR3 is TGTGCCAGCAGCTTAGTTCGGAGCGGGAGGGCGAAAAATGAGCAGTTCTTC.

The chain is built from TRBV5-1 and TRBJ2-1, with D possibly TRBD2 on 6 matching bases. V lost 3 bases and J lost 7, with 8 bases in between. The germline CDR1 and CDR2 sequences are SGHRS and YFSETQ. The length of the CDR3 is 12 residues. The CDR3 sequence: CASSWGLNEQFF. The CDR3 DNA sequence: TGCGCCAGCAGCTGGGGACTTAATGAGCAGTTCTTC.

The DNA for the CDR3 is TGCGCCAGCAGCTTGGGGACAGGGGCCACCTACGAGCAGTACTTC. Amino acid sequence: CASSLGTGATYEQYF. V usage is TRBV5-1 and J usage is TRBJ2-7; TRBD1 agrees at 9 bases. V shed 0 bases, J shed 2 bases, and the junction held 3 bases outside the gene matches. This CDR3 region has 15 residues. Germline V CDR1 and CDR2: SGHRS, YFSETQ.

As to this clone: This could be a read error, since a much larger clone is one nucleotide away. This chain links TRBV7-9 with TRBJ2-1; possible D gene TRBD2, 6 bases. V lost 5 bases and J lost 4, with 6 bases in between. Germline V gives CDR1 SEHNR, CDR2 FQNEAQ (reference sequence). CDR3 length: 12 amino acids. The CDR3 DNA sequence: TGTGCCAGCAGCCGGGGGTACAATGAGCAGTTCTTC. Translated, it gives CASSRGYNEQFF.

The chain carries TRBV7-2 and TRBJ1-1; 8 bases are a match to TRBD1. Per the germline V gene, CDR1 is SGHTA and CDR2 is FQGNSA. The CDR3 has 16 residues. V was pared by 2 bases and J by 3 bases, with 8 bases of the junction left unmatched. Here the CDR3 reads CASSLRDRTGDTEAFF. CDR3 DNA sequence: TGTGCCAGCAGCTTACGGGACAGGACTGGGGACACTGAAGCTTTCTTT.

The rearrangement uses TRBV5-1 and TRBJ1-3; a possible D gene is TRBD1 (6 bases). This CDR3 has 14 residues. In germline, CDR1 is SGHRS, CDR2 YFSETQ. Trimming removed 3 bases at V and 2 bases at J, with 9 bases between. CDR3 sequence (DNA): TGCGCCAGCAGCTATGACAGGACTGGAAACACCATATATTTT. Translated: CASSYDRTGNTIYF. Together with reference TRBV5-1 and TRBJ1-3, the CDR3 gives the full variable domain: KAGVTQTPRYLIKTRGQQVTLSCSPISGHRSVSWYQQTPGQGLQFLFEYFSETQRNKGNFPGRFSGRQFSNSRSEMNVSTLELGDSALYLCASSYDRTGNTIYFGEGSWLTVV.

CDR3 loop: CASSPQVGAEAFF. CDR3 coding DNA: TGTGCCAGTAGTCCCCAGGTAGGGGCCGAAGCTTTCTTT. This rearrangement joins TRBV19 to TRBJ1-1; D perhaps matches TRBD1 (5 bases). The CDR3 covers 13 residues. V shed 5 bases and J shed 8 bases, with 15 bases lying between them. Germline V gene sequence: CDR1 LNHDA, CDR2 SQIVND (reference sequence).